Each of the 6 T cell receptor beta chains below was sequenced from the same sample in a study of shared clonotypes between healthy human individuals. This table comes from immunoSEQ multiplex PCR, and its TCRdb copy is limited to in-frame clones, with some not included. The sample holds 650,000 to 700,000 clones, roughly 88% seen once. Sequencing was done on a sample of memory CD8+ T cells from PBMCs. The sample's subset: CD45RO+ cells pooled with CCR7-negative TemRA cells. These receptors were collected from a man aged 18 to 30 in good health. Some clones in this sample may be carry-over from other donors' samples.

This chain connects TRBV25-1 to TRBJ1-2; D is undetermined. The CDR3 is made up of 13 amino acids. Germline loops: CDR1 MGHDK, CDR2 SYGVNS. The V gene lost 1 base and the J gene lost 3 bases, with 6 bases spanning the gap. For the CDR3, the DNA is TGTGCCAGCAGTGAATCTTTTTACTATGGCTACACCTTC. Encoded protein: CASSESFYYGYTF.

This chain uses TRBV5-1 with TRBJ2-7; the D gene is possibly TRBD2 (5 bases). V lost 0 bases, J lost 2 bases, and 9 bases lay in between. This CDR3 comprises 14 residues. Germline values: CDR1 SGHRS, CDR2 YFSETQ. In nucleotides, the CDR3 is TGCGCCAGCAGCTTGGATCCCGGGGCCTACGAGCAGTACTTC. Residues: CASSLDPGAYEQYF.

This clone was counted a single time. CDR3 sequence (DNA): TGTGCAGCGGGGGCGGGAGGAAGGTCCTACGAGCAGTACTTC. Translating it yields CAAGAGGRSYEQYF. This chain joins TRBV6-5 and TRBJ2-7; 8 nucleotides match TRBD2. Germline-derived CDR1 and CDR2 are MNHEY and SVGAGI. CDR3 length equals 14 residues.

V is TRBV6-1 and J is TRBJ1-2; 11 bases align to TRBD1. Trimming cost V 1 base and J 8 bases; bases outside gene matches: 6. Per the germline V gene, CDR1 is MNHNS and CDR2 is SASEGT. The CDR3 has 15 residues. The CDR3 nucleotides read TGTGCCAGCAGTGAAGTCTGGACAGGGGGCCGGGGCTACACCTTC. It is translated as CASSEVWTGGRGYTF.

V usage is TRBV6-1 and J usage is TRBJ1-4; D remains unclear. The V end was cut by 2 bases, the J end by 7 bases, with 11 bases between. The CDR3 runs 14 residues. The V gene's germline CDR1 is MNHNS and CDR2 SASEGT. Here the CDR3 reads CASSETDAPEKLFF. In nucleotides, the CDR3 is TGTGCCAGCAGTGAAACGGACGCTCCTGAAAAACTGTTTTTT.

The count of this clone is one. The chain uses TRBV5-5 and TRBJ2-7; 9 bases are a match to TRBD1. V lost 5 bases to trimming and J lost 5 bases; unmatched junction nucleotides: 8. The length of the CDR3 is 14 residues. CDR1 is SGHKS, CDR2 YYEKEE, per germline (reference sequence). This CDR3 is CASSSGTGKNEQYF. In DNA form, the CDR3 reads TGTGCCAGCAGTTCCGGGACAGGGAAGAACGAGCAGTACTTC.